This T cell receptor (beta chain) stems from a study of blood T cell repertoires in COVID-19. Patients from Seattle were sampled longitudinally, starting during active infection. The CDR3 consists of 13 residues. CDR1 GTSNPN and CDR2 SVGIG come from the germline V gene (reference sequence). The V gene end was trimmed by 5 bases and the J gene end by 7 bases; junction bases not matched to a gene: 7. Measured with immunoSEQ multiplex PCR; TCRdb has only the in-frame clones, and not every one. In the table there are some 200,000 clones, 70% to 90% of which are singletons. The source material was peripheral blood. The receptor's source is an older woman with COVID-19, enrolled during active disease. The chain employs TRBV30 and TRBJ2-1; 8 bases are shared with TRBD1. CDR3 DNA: TGTGCCTGGTCAGGGGGCGTCGGTAATGAGCAGTTCTTC. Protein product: CAWSGGVGNEQFF. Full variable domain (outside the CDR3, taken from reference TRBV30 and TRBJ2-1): SQTIHQWPATLVQPVGSPLSLECTVEGTSNPNLYWYRQAAGRGLQLLFYSVGIGQISSEVPQNLSASRPQDRQFILSSKKLLLSDSGFYLCAWSGGVGNEQFFGPGTRLTVL.